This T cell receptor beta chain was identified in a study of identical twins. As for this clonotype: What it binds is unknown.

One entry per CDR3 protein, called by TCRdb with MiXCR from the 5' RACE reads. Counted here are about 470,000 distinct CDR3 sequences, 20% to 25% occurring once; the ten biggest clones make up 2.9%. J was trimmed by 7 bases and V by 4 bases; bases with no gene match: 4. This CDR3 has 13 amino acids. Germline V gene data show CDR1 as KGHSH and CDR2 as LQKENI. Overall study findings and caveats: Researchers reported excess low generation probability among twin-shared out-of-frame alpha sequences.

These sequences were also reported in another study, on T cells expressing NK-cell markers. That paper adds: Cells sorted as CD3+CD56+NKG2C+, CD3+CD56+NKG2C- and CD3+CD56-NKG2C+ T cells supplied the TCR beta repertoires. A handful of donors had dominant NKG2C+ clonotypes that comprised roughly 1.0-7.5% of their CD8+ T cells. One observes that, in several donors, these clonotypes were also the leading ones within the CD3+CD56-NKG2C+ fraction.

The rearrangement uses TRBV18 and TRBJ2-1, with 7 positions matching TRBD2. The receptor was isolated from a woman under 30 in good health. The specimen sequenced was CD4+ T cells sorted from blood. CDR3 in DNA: TGTGCCAGCTCACTGACTAGCATTAATGAGCAGTTCTTC. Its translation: CASSLTSINEQFF.